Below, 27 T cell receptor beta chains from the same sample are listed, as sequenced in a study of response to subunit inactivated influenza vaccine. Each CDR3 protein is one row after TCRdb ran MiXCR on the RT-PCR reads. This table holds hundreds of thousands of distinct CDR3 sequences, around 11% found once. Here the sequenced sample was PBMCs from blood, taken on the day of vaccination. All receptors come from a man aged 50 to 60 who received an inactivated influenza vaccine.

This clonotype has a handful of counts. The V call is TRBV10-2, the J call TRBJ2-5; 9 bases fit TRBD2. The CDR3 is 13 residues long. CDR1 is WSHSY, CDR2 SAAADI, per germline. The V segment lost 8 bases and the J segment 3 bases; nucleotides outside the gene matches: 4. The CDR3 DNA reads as TGCGCCAGCTTGACTAGCGGAGAAGAGACCCAGTACTTC. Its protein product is CASLTSGEETQYF.

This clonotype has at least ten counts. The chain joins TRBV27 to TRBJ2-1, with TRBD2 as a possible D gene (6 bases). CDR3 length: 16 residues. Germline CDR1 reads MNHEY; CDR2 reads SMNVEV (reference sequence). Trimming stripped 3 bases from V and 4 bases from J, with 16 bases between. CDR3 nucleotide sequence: TGTGCCAGCAGTTTGGTAGTCGGGAGAGGTTACAATGAGCAGTTCTTC. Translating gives CASSLVVGRGYNEQFF.

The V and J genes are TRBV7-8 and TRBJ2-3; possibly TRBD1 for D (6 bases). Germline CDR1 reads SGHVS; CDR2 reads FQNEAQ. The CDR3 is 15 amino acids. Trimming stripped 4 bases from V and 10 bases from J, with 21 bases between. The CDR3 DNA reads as TGTGCCAGCAGCTCCTTTAGCCCAGGGGTTGGAGCGCAGTATTTT. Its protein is CASSSFSPGVGAQYF. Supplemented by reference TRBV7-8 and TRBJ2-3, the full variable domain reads GAGVSQSPRYKVAKRGQDVALRCDPISGHVSLFWYQQALGQGPEFLTYFQNEAQLDKSGLPSDRFFAERPEGSVSTLKIQRTQQEDSAVYLCASSSFSPGVGAQYFGPGTRLTVL.

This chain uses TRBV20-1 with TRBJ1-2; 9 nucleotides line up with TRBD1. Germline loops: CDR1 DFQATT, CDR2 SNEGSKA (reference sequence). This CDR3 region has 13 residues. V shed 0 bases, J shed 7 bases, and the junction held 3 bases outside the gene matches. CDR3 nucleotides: TGCAGTGCTAGAGACGGGGACAGGGCTGGCTACACCTTC. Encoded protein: CSARDGDRAGYTF.

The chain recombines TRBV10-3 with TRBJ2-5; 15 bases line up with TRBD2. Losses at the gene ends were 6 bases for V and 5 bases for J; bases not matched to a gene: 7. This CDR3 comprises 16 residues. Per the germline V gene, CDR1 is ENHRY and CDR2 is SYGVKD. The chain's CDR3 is CAIRPGTSGRRETQYF. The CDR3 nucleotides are TGTGCCATCAGACCCGGGACTAGCGGGAGGCGGGAGACCCAGTACTTC.

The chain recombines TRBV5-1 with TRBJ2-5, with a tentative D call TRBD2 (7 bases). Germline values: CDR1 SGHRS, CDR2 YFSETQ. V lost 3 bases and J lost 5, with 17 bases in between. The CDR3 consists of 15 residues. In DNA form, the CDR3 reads TGCGCCAGCAGCTCCCTAGGGGGGGAGCGGGAGACCCAGTACTTC. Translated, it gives CASSSLGGERETQYF. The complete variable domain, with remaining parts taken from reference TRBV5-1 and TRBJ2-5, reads KAGVTQTPRYLIKTRGQQVTLSCSPISGHRSVSWYQQTPGQGLQFLFEYFSETQRNKGNFPGRFSGRQFSNSRSEMNVSTLELGDSALYLCASSSLGGERETQYFGPGTRLLVL.

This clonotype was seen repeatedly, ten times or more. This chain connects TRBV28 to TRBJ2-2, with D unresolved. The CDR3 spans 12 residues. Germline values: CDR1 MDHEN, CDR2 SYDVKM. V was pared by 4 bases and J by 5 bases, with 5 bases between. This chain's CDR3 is CASSSVTGELFF. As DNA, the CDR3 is TGTGCCAGCAGTTCAGTTACCGGGGAGCTGTTTTTT. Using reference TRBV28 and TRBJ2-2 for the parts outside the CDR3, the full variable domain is DVKVTQSSRYLVKRTGEKVFLECVQDMDHENMFWYRQDPGLGLRLIYFSYDVKMKEKGDIPEGYSVSREKKERFSLILESASTNQTSMYLCASSSVTGELFFGEGSRLTVL.

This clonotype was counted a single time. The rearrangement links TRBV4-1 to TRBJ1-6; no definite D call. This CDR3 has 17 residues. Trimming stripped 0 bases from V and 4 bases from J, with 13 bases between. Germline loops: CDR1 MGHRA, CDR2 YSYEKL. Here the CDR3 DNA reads TGCGCCAGCAGCCAAGACTTCCTACCAGTTTATAATTCACCCCTCCACTTT. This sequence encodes CASSQDFLPVYNSPLHF.

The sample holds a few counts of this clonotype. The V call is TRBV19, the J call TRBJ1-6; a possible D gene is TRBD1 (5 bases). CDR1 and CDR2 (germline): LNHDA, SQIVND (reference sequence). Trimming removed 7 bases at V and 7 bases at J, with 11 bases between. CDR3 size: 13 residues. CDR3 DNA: TGTGCCAGTAACGACAGATCAAATTCACCCCTCCACTTT. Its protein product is CASNDRSNSPLHF.

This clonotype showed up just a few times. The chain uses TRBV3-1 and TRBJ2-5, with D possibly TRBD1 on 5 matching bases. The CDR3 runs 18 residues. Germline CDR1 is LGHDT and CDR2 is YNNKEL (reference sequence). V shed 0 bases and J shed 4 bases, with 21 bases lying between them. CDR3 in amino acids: CASSQDKLGRGLGETQYF. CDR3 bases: TGTGCCAGCAGCCAAGATAAGCTAGGAAGGGGTTTGGGAGAGACCCAGTACTTC.

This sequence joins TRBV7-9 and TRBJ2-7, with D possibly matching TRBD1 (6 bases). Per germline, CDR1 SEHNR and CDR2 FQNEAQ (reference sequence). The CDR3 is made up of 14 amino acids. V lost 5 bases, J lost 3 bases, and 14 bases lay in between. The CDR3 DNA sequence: TGTGCCAGCAGCGCAAACAGGGCAGGCTACGAGCAGTACTTC. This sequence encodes CASSANRAGYEQYF.

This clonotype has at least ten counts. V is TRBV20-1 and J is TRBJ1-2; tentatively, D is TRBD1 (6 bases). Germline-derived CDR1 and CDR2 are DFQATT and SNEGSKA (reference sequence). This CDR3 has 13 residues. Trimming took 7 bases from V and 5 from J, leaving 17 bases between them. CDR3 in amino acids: CSVWSTGIYGYTF. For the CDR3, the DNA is TGCAGTGTTTGGTCAACAGGGATTTATGGCTACACCTTC.

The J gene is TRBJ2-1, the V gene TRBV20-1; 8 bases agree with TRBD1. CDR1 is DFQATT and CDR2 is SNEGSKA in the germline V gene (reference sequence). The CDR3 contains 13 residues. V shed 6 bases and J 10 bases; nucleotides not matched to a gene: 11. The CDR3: CSASRQGAGEQFF. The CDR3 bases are TGCAGTGCCTCTCGGCAGGGGGCTGGGGAGCAGTTCTTC.

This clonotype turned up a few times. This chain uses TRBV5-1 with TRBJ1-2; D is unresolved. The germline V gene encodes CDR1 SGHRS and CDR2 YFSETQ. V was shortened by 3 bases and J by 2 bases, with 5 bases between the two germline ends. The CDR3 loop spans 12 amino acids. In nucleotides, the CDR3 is TGCGCCAGCAGCTCACAGAACTATGGCTACACCTTC. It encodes CASSSQNYGYTF.

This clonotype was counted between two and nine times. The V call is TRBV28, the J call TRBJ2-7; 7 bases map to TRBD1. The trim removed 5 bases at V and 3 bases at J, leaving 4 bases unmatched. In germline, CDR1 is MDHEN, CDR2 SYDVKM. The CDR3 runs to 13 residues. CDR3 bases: TGTGCCAGCAGTGACAGGGTAATCTACGAGCAGTACTTC. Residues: CASSDRVIYEQYF.

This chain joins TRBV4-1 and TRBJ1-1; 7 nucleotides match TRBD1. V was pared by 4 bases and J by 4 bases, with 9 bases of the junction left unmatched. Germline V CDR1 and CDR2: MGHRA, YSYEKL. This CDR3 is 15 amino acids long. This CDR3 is CASSPRQGFVTEAFF. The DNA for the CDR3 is TGCGCCAGCAGCCCCAGACAGGGATTCGTCACTGAAGCTTTCTTT.

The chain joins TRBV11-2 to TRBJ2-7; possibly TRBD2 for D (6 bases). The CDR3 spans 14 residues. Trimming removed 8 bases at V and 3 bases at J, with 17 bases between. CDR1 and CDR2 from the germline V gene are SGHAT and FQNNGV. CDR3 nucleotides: TGTGCCAGCCGGTCCCGGGACTTTCACTACGAGCAGTACTTC. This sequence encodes CASRSRDFHYEQYF.

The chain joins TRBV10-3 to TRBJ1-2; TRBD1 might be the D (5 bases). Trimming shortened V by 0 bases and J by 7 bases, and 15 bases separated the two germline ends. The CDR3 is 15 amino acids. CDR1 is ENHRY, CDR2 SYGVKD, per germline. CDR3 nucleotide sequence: TGTGCCATCAGTGAGTCTCTGGGGACGTTTGGTGGCTACACCTTC. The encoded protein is CAISESLGTFGGYTF.

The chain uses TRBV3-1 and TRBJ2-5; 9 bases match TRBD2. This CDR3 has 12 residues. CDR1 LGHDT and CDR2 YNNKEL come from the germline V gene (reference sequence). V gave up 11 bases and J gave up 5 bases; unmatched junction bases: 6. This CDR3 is CAGGREGETQYF. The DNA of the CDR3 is TGTGCCGGCGGGCGGGAGGGCGAGACCCAGTACTTC.

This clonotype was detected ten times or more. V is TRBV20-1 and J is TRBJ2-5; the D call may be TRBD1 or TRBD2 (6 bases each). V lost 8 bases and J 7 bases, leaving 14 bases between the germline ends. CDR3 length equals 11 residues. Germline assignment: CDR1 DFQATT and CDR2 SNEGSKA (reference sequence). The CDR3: CSTGGQGTQYF. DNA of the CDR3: TGCAGTACTGGGGGGCAGGGGACCCAGTACTTC.

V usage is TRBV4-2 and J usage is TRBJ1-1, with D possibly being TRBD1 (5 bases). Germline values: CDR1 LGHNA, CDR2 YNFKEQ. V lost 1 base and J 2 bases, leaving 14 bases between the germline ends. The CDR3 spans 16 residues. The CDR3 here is CASSQGFGGSNTEAFF. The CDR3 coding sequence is TGTGCCAGCAGCCAAGGTTTCGGGGGTAGCAACACTGAAGCTTTCTTT.

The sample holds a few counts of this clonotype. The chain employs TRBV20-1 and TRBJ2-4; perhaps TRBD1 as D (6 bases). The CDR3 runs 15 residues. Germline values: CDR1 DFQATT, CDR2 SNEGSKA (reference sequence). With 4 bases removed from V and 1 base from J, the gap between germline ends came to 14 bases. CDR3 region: CSAKTGPGAKNIQYF. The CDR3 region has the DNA TGCAGTGCTAAGACAGGCCCGGGGGCCAAAAACATTCAGTACTTC.

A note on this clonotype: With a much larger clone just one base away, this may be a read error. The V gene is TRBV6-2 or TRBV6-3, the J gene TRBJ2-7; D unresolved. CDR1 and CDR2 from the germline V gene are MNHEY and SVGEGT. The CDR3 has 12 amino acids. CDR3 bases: TGTGCCAGCACCAATAACGAGTACGAGCCGTACTTC. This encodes CASTNNEYEPYF.

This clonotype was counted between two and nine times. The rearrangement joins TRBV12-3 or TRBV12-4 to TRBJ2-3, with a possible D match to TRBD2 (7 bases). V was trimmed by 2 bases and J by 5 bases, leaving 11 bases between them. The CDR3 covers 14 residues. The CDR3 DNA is TGTGCCAGCAGTTTAAGAGGGGGGGGAGATACGCAGTATTTT. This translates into CASSLRGGGDTQYF.

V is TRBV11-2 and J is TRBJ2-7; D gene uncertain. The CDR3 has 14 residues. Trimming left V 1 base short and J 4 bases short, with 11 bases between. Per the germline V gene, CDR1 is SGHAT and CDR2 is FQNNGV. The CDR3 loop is CASSLGYSLYEQYF. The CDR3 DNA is TGTGCCAGCAGCTTAGGTTACAGTTTATACGAGCAGTACTTC. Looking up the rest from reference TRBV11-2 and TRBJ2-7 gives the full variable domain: EAGVAQSPRYKIIEKRQSVAFWCNPISGHATLYWYQQILGQGPKLLIQFQNNGVVDDSQLPKDRFSAERLKGVDSTLKIQPAKLEDSAVYLCASSLGYSLYEQYFGPGTRLTVT.

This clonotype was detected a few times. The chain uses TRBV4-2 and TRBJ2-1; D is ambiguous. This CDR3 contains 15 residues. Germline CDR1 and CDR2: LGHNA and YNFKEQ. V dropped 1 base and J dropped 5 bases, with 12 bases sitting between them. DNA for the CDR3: TGTGCCAGCAGCCAAGGCGGTTCGGGTCACAATGAGCAGTTCTTC. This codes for CASSQGGSGHNEQFF.

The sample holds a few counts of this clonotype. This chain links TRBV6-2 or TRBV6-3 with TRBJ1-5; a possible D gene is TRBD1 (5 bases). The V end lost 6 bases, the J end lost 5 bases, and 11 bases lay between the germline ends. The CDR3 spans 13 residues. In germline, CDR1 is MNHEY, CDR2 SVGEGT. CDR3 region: CASRGRVDQPQHF. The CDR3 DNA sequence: TGTGCCAGCAGGGGACGGGTGGATCAGCCCCAGCATTTT.